These 5 T cell receptor beta chains share one sample of origin, sequenced in a study of blood T cells in healthy people across ages. For the second PCR, which ran for 7 to 11 cycles, a sample-barcoded 5' primer and a J-beta primer mix were used. TCRdb reprocessed the 5' RACE reads with MiXCR, giving one entry per CDR3 protein. The sample includes some 690,000 distinct CDR3 sequences, 20% to 25% of them seen just once. Sequenced: blood. The receptor source for this set is a man aged 70-80 years in good health.

There are a few counts of this clonotype. The chain is built from TRBV9 and TRBJ2-5; D unclear. The length of the CDR3 is 14 residues. CDR1 and CDR2 (germline): SGDLS, YYNGEE. The V end lost 0 bases, the J end lost 1 base, and 7 bases lay between the germline ends. CDR3 nucleotides: TGTGCCAGCAGCGTAGGGGTAGCCCAAGAGACCCAGTACTTC. It specifies CASSVGVAQETQYF.

The V and J genes are TRBV5-1 and TRBJ2-4; D gene unclear. Trimming pared 0 bases from V and 1 base from J, leaving 8 bases between. Germline CDR1 and CDR2: SGHRS and YFSETQ. The CDR3 is made up of 15 amino acids. The DNA for the CDR3 is TGCGCCAGCAGCTTGGTGCCCGGGGCCAAAAACATTCAGTACTTC. This codes for CASSLVPGAKNIQYF.

Ten or more counts support this clonotype. The V and J genes are TRBV29-1 and TRBJ1-3; no clear D gene. V gave up 1 base and J gave up 0 bases, with 4 bases separating them. This CDR3 region has 13 residues. Germline CDR1 reads SQVTM; CDR2 reads ANQGSEA. CDR3 coding DNA: TGCAGCGTTGAAGGGGCCTCTGGAAACACCATATATTTT. Protein sequence: CSVEGASGNTIYF.

This clonotype was recorded at least ten times. The chain recombines TRBV7-9 with TRBJ2-3; D gene uncertain. Germline CDR1 SEHNR, CDR2 FQNEAQ (reference sequence). The CDR3 contains 16 residues. The V gene lost 2 bases and the J gene lost 1 base, with 13 bases spanning the gap. The CDR3 coding sequence is TGTGCCAGCAGCTTATGGGCAGGAAGGGGCACAGATACGCAGTATTTT. Translating it yields CASSLWAGRGTDTQYF.

Ten or more counts support this clonotype. This rearrangement joins TRBV7-9 to TRBJ2-1, with 7 bases fitting TRBD2. V was clipped by 5 bases and J by 6 bases; unmatched bases: 7. Germline CDR1 is SEHNR and CDR2 is FQNEAQ (reference sequence). The CDR3 covers 14 residues. CDR3 in DNA: TGTGCCAGCAGCCAAGAGCCTAGCGGCAATGAGCAGTTCTTC. This encodes CASSQEPSGNEQFF.